This TCR beta chain is from a study of T-cell reconstitution after alpha-beta-depleted transplantation in children. A few counts support this clonotype. What it binds is unknown. Notes on the study in general: When one year had passed after transplant, most T-cell counts and diversity came from newly produced T cells. There were some patients whose high TCRbeta diversity at day 60 came from surviving recipient T cells and thymic progenitors. After transplant, at about two months, alpha-beta T cells were reportedly derived from several hundred expanded graft clones.

Library preparation (for TCRbeta) was performed with unique molecular identifiers. Using its own MiXCR run on the PCR reads, TCRdb lists one record per CDR3 protein. Here the sample spans a few hundred thousand distinct CDR3 sequences, over 9% being singletons. Germline V gene lookup returns CDR1 MNHEY and CDR2 SVGAGI. This CDR3 region has 12 residues. V was shortened by 2 bases and J by 8 bases, with 7 bases between the two germline ends. The origin of this receptor is a boy under two years old with acute myeloid leukemia, due to receive a stem cell transplant. The chain is built from TRBV6-5 and TRBJ2-1; no reliable D call. The sample consisted of PBMCs, taken before TCRalphabeta/CD19-depleted stem cell transplant. The chain's CDR3 is CASSYTGDEQFF. In DNA, the CDR3 is TGTGCCAGCAGTTACACTGGGGATGAGCAGTTCTTC.